The 16 T cell receptor beta chains below come from one sample, sequenced in a study of neoadjuvant anti-PD-1 for oral cavity cancer (dated by TCRdb to the early 2020s). According to the study, the label for this sample's time point signals: before neoadjuvant nivolumab. The library was prepared using the immunoSEQ multiplex PCR assay. TCRdb obtained this table from immuneACCESS and retained in-frame rearrangements with V and J assigned. These tables miss some clones; where compared with another copy, unresolved V genes account for less than half of the shortfall, and the remainder is unexplained. The sample yields about 62,000 clones; more than 60% were counted once. Around 2.6% of the sample goes to the ten largest clones. Material: PBMCs, obtained before nivolumab (anti-PD-1) treatment. All receptors derive from a person aged 40 to 85 with oral cavity squamous cell carcinoma.

The rearrangement links TRBV2 to TRBJ1-1, with D possibly being TRBD1 (6 bases). The ends were cut back, 10 bases at V and 1 base at J, with 10 bases in the middle. CDR1 and CDR2 from the germline V gene are SNHLY and FYNNEI. The length of the CDR3 is 12 residues. The chain's CDR3 is CATGQRNTEAFF. In DNA, the CDR3 is TGTGCCACGGGACAAAGGAACACTGAAGCTTTCTTT.

The chain has TRBV6-5 and TRBJ2-2; 10 nucleotides agree with TRBD1. Trimming removed 5 bases from V and 5 bases from J; junction bases left unmatched: 5. Germline loops: CDR1 MNHEY, CDR2 SVGAGI. The CDR3 spans 15 residues. DNA of the CDR3: TGTGCCAGCAGTCGACAGGGGGCAGCAACCGGGGAGCTGTTTTTT. Amino acids: CASSRQGAATGELFF.

This clone was detected only a few times. The chain links TRBV7-9 to TRBJ1-1; no clear D. Germline values: CDR1 SEHNR, CDR2 FQNEAQ (reference sequence). This CDR3 is 14 amino acids long. Trimming shortened V by 1 base and J by 5 bases, and 11 bases separated the two germline ends. Written as DNA, the CDR3 is TGTGCCAGCAGCTTAGGAGGAGCGGGAACTGAAGCTTTCTTT. Amino acid sequence: CASSLGGAGTEAFF.

This clone was found once. This chain uses TRBV6-1 with TRBJ1-1; the D is unclear. The CDR3 is 17 residues long. V gave up 1 base and J gave up 4 bases, with 19 bases separating them. In germline, CDR1 is MNHNS, CDR2 SASEGT. The CDR3 DNA reads as TGTGCCAGCAGTGAAGATGGCCTCCTACTAGTGGGCACTGAAGCTTTCTTT. It codes for CASSEDGLLLVGTEAFF.

The genes are TRBV27 and TRBJ1-3; unclear D gene. The CDR3 consists of 13 residues. Germline V gene data show CDR1 as MNHEY and CDR2 as SMNVEV (reference sequence). Trimming left V 9 bases short and J 1 base short, with 10 bases between. DNA for the CDR3: TGTGCCAGTGGACTGACATCTGGAAACACCATATATTTT. Its translation: CASGLTSGNTIYF.

Regarding this clone: Compared with germline, one end of the junction differs, possibly owing to a read error. The chain combines TRBV7-7 with TRBJ2-5, with 8 bases lining up with TRBD2. The CDR3 is made up of 15 amino acids. The germline gives CDR1 SSHAT, CDR2 FNYEAQ (reference sequence). The CDR3 is CASSLSGTGRETQYF. The CDR3 nucleotides read TGTGCTAGCAGCCTTAGCGGGACCGGAAGAGAGACCCAGTACTTC. Full variable domain (missing parts from reference TRBV7-7 and TRBJ2-5): GAGVSQSPRYKVTKRGQDVTLRCDPISSHATLYWYQQALGQGPEFLTYFNYEAQPDKSGLPSDRFSAERPEGSISTLTIQRTEQRDSAMYRCASSLSGTGRETQYFGPGTRLLVL.

The chain recombines TRBV7-9 with TRBJ2-1; 12 bases line up with TRBD1. The germline V gene has CDR1 SEHNR and CDR2 FQNEAQ (reference sequence). There are 15 residues in the CDR3. V was pared by 1 base and J by 8 bases, with 3 bases of the junction left unmatched. CDR3 DNA sequence: TGTGCCAGCAGCTTAGTGGGGACAGGGGGCTATGAGCAGTTCTTC. It codes for CASSLVGTGGYEQFF.

The chain joins TRBV28 to TRBJ1-2; unclear D gene. CDR1 MDHEN and CDR2 SYDVKM come from the germline V gene. The CDR3 loop spans 17 amino acids. Deletions cut 8 bases from V and 0 bases from J, with 22 bases between. The CDR3 DNA sequence: TGTGCCAGCCTAATAGGCAAGGCCTCCACCTCTAACTATGGCTACACCTTC. Its protein product is CASLIGKASTSNYGYTF.

This chain links TRBV2 with TRBJ2-1; 11 bases map to TRBD2. Germline loops: CDR1 SNHLY, CDR2 FYNNEI. V lost 2 bases, J lost 7 bases, and 7 bases stayed unmatched. The CDR3 has 16 residues. The chain's CDR3 is CASSENGLAGGNEQFF. CDR3 in DNA: TGTGCCAGCAGTGAAAACGGGCTAGCGGGAGGAAATGAGCAGTTCTTC.

This chain's CDR3 is CSVDNGSGYEQYF. The CDR3 DNA reads TGCAGCGTTGATAACGGGAGTGGCTACGAGCAGTACTTC. V is TRBV29-1 and J is TRBJ2-7, with D perhaps TRBD2 (6 bases). Germline V gene lookup returns CDR1 SQVTM and CDR2 ANQGSEA. The CDR3 has 13 residues. The V end lost 3 bases, the J end lost 3 bases, and 12 bases lay between the germline ends.

The rearrangement joins TRBV19 to TRBJ2-3; D not certain. The CDR3 runs 14 residues. Trimming took off 3 bases at V and 5 bases at J, with 12 bases between the two ends. Germline V lookup: CDR1 LNHDA, CDR2 SQIVND (reference sequence). This CDR3 reads CASSMRLPGDTQYF. Written as DNA, the CDR3 is TGTGCCAGTAGTATGAGACTCCCGGGAGATACGCAGTATTTT.

The genes are TRBV7-8 and TRBJ1-1, with 10 positions matching TRBD1. The junction had 7 bases not matched to a gene; V was cut back by 5 bases and J by 10 bases. The CDR3 spans 13 residues. Germline V gene data show CDR1 as SGHVS and CDR2 as FQNEAQ. The CDR3, as DNA: TGTGCCAGCAGCACCCGACAGGGGGCGAGAGCTTTCTTT. Translating gives CASSTRQGARAFF.

The chain uses TRBV9 and TRBJ1-3, with D perhaps matching TRBD1 (5 bases). Germline assignment: CDR1 SGDLS and CDR2 YYNGEE. Trimming removed 5 bases from V and 0 bases from J, with 12 bases in between. The CDR3 totals 15 residues. As DNA, the CDR3 is TGTGCCAGCAGTCGGGACGCGGACTCTGGAAACACCATATATTTT. Translated: CASSRDADSGNTIYF. The whole variable domain, remainder taken from reference TRBV9 and TRBJ1-3, is DSGVTQTPKHLITATGQRVTLRCSPRSGDLSVYWYQQSLDQGLQFLIQYYNGEERAKGNILERFSAQQFPDLHSELNLSSLELGDSALYFCASSRDADSGNTIYFGEGSWLTVV.

The V gene is TRBV6-5, the J gene TRBJ1-2, with unresolved D. The germline CDR1 and CDR2 sequences are MNHEY and SVGAGI. V was shortened by 0 bases and J by 6 bases, with 14 bases between the two germline ends. The CDR3 has 15 amino acids. Here the CDR3 DNA reads TGTGCCAGCAGTTACTCGGGAAAGGGCGAGCATGGCTACACCTTC. As protein: CASSYSGKGEHGYTF.

This sequence joins TRBV19 and TRBJ2-5; D is perhaps TRBD1 (5 bases). The V gene's germline CDR1 is LNHDA and CDR2 SQIVND (reference sequence). The ends were cut back, 4 bases at V and 2 bases at J, with 8 bases in the middle. The CDR3 loop spans 13 amino acids. The CDR3 here is CASSNDRQETQYF. As DNA, the CDR3 is TGTGCCAGTAGTAATGACAGACAAGAGACCCAGTACTTC.

The gene calls are TRBV28 and TRBJ2-7; possibly TRBD1 for D (6 bases). V gave up 7 bases and J gave up 1 base, with 20 bases separating them. CDR1 is MDHEN, CDR2 SYDVKM, per germline. The CDR3 loop spans 16 amino acids. The CDR3 DNA reads TGTGCCAGCACCAATCCGGACAGAATTCTTTCCTACGAGCAGTACTTC. It specifies CASTNPDRILSYEQYF.